This is a list of T cell receptor beta chains from one sample in a study of T cell responses to AZD1222 COVID-19 vaccine. Using immunoSEQ multiplex PCR, the repertoire was profiled, and TCRdb retains in-frame clones only, with some absent. The sample lists about 53,000 clones; approximately 84% were seen once. The sample in question was peripheral blood, obtained on day 0 of AZD1222 vaccination. These receptors were collected from an adult in good health. Each CDR3 is given with its conserved first and last residue. The D gene is left open where the match is weak. Clone sizes are given selectively: once, few, many, or a class where the clone is expanded.

j_gene: TRBJ2-4; v_gene: TRBV15; d_gene: TRBD2; abundance: .; CDR3aa: CATSRDPGEGDIQYF; CDR3nt: TGTGCCACCAGCAGAGATCCTGGGGAGGGAGACATTCAGTACTTC
j_gene: TRBJ1-4; v_gene: TRBV9; d_gene: TRBD1; abundance: .; CDR3aa: CASSGQGETNEKLFF; CDR3nt: TGTGCCAGCAGCGGACAGGGTGAAACTAATGAAAAACTGTTTTTT
j_gene: TRBJ2-7; v_gene: TRBV5-1; d_gene: TRBD2; abundance: .; CDR3aa: CASSLSGGRPSYEQYF; CDR3nt: TGCGCCAGCAGCTTGTCCGGCGGGAGACCCAGCTACGAGCAGTACTTC
j_gene: TRBJ2-2; v_gene: TRBV10-3; d_gene: TRBD2; abundance: .; CDR3aa: CAISSGLAPDTGELFF; CDR3nt: TGTGCCATCAGTTCGGGACTAGCCCCGGACACCGGGGAGCTGTTTTTT
j_gene: TRBJ2-7; v_gene: TRBV6-2/TRBV6-3; d_gene: .; abundance: .; CDR3aa: CASSYSADDPYEQYF; CDR3nt: TGTGCCAGCAGTTACTCGGCAGATGACCCCTACGAGCAGTACTTC
j_gene: TRBJ2-1; v_gene: TRBV30; d_gene: TRBD2; abundance: .; CDR3aa: CAWRASGNNEQFF; CDR3nt: TGTGCCTGGAGGGCTAGCGGGAACAATGAGCAGTTCTTC
j_gene: TRBJ2-7; v_gene: TRBV5-6; d_gene: .; abundance: .; CDR3aa: CASSLKAGIAVEQYF; CDR3nt: TGTGCCAGCAGCTTGAAGGCGGGGATTGCGGTCGAGCAGTACTTC
j_gene: TRBJ1-1; v_gene: TRBV19; d_gene: TRBD1; abundance: .; CDR3aa: CASSTPYRGQMNTEAFF; CDR3nt: TGTGCCAGTAGTACCCCCTACAGGGGCCAGATGAACACTGAAGCTTTCTTT
j_gene: TRBJ2-7; v_gene: TRBV5-1; d_gene: .; abundance: .; CDR3aa: CASSLAGPNEQYF; CDR3nt: TGCGCCAGCAGCTTGGCCGGGCCCAACGAGCAGTACTTC
j_gene: TRBJ1-4; v_gene: TRBV6-5; d_gene: .; abundance: .; CDR3aa: CASRAGGGEKLFF; CDR3nt: TGTGCCAGCAGGGCCGGGGGAGGCGAAAAACTGTTTTTT
j_gene: TRBJ1-1; v_gene: TRBV2; d_gene: .; abundance: few; CDR3aa: CASSGEHNTEAFF; CDR3nt: TGTGCCAGCAGTGGAGAACATAACACTGAAGCTTTCTTT
j_gene: TRBJ2-1; v_gene: TRBV28; d_gene: .; abundance: .; CDR3aa: CASTLPEQKQFF; CDR3nt: TGTGCCAGCACCTTGCCCGAACAAAAGCAGTTCTTC
j_gene: TRBJ1-1; v_gene: TRBV6-2/TRBV6-3; d_gene: TRBD1; abundance: few; CDR3aa: CASSFQGAVTEAFF; CDR3nt: TGTGCCAGCAGTTTTCAGGGGGCGGTCACTGAAGCTTTCTTT
j_gene: TRBJ2-4; v_gene: TRBV11-3; d_gene: .; abundance: .; CDR3aa: CASSVGANKNIQYF; CDR3nt: TGTGCCAGCAGTGTCGGGGCCAACAAAAACATTCAGTACTTC
j_gene: TRBJ1-2; v_gene: TRBV7-9; d_gene: TRBD1; abundance: .; CDR3aa: CASSLDRGIGYGYTF; CDR3nt: TGTGCCAGCAGCTTAGACAGGGGAATTGGCTATGGCTACACCTTC
j_gene: TRBJ1-2; v_gene: TRBV28; d_gene: .; abundance: .; CDR3aa: CASSSPPGTESANYGYTF; CDR3nt: TGTGCCAGCAGTTCCCCCCCCGGGACTGAATCAGCTAACTATGGCTACACCTTC
j_gene: TRBJ2-1; v_gene: TRBV4-1; d_gene: TRBD2; abundance: .; CDR3aa: CASSQQTPGLAGRIDEQFF; CDR3nt: TGCGCCAGCAGCCAACAAACACCGGGACTAGCGGGAAGGATCGATGAGCAGTTCTTC
j_gene: TRBJ1-2; v_gene: TRBV19; d_gene: .; abundance: .; CDR3aa: CASSPREQGLCTF; CDR3nt: TGTGCCAGTAGTCCCCGGGAACAGGGTCTTTGCACCTTC
j_gene: TRBJ2-5; v_gene: TRBV7-8; d_gene: TRBD2; abundance: .; CDR3aa: CASILAGETQYF; CDR3nt: TGTGCCAGCATCCTAGCGGGAGAGACCCAGTACTTC
j_gene: TRBJ1-1; v_gene: TRBV14; d_gene: .; abundance: .; CDR3aa: CASSPKASEAFF; CDR3nt: TGTGCCAGCAGCCCCAAAGCAAGTGAAGCTTTCTTT
j_gene: TRBJ1-2; v_gene: TRBV29-1; d_gene: TRBD1; abundance: .; CDR3aa: CSVAAGGGGYTF; CDR3nt: TGCAGCGTTGCAGCAGGGGGAGGTGGCTACACCTTC
j_gene: TRBJ1-4; v_gene: TRBV3-1/TRBV3-2; d_gene: TRBD1; abundance: .; CDR3aa: CASSQGQGREKLFF; CDR3nt: TGTGCCAGCAGCCAAGGACAGGGCCGGGAAAAACTGTTTTTT
j_gene: TRBJ2-7; v_gene: TRBV6-5; d_gene: .; abundance: .; CDR3aa: CASTPDSTYEQYF; CDR3nt: TGTGCCAGCACCCCGGACAGCACCTACGAGCAGTACTTC
j_gene: TRBJ1-3; v_gene: TRBV3-1/TRBV3-2; d_gene: .; abundance: .; CDR3aa: CASSQDSLWEGNTIYF; CDR3nt: TGTGCCAGCAGCCAAGATTCCCTTTGGGAGGGAAACACCATATATTTT
j_gene: TRBJ2-1; v_gene: TRBV12-3/TRBV12-4; d_gene: .; abundance: .; CDR3aa: CASSWGRNEQFF; CDR3nt: TGTGCCAGCAGTTGGGGCAGAAATGAGCAGTTCTTC
j_gene: TRBJ2-5; v_gene: TRBV5-4; d_gene: .; abundance: .; CDR3aa: CASSLGQLETQYF; CDR3nt: TGTGCCAGCAGCTTGGGACAGCTAGAGACCCAGTACTTC
j_gene: TRBJ1-1; v_gene: TRBV7-2; d_gene: .; abundance: .; CDR3aa: CASSSGLIMNTEAFF; CDR3nt: TGTGCCAGCAGCTCGGGACTGATCATGAACACTGAAGCTTTCTTT
j_gene: TRBJ1-6; v_gene: TRBV5-1; d_gene: .; abundance: .; CDR3aa: CASSVTPGVGTGGSPLHF; CDR3nt: TGCGCCAGCAGCGTCACTCCCGGGGTGGGGACGGGAGGATCACCCCTCCACTTT
j_gene: TRBJ1-4; v_gene: TRBV5-4; d_gene: .; abundance: .; CDR3aa: CASSQGRAATNEKLFF; CDR3nt: TGTGCCAGCAGCCAAGGACGGGCTGCAACTAATGAAAAACTGTTTTTT
j_gene: TRBJ2-1; v_gene: TRBV11-2; d_gene: TRBD1; abundance: .; CDR3aa: CASSFILGTGYNEQFF; CDR3nt: TGTGCCAGCAGCTTTATCCTCGGGACAGGTTACAATGAGCAGTTCTTC
j_gene: TRBJ2-2; v_gene: TRBV5-8; d_gene: .; abundance: .; CDR3aa: CASSWSTANTGELFF; CDR3nt: TGTGCCAGCAGCTGGTCGACAGCAAACACCGGGGAGCTGTTTTTT
j_gene: TRBJ1-5; v_gene: TRBV20-1; d_gene: .; abundance: .; CDR3aa: CSASDPAGAWNQPQHF; CDR3nt: TGCAGTGCTAGTGACCCGGCCGGGGCTTGGAATCAGCCCCAGCATTTT
j_gene: TRBJ1-1; v_gene: TRBV7-8; d_gene: .; abundance: .; CDR3aa: CASSLGGFLEAFF; CDR3nt: TGTGCCAGCAGCTTAGGAGGTTTCCTAGAAGCTTTCTTT
j_gene: TRBJ1-2; v_gene: TRBV30; d_gene: .; abundance: .; CDR3aa: CAWRGGRGLNYGYTF; CDR3nt: TGTGCCTGGAGGGGGGGACGTGGTTTAAACTATGGCTACACCTTC
j_gene: TRBJ2-5; v_gene: TRBV18; d_gene: .; abundance: .; CDR3aa: CASSSQQGRETQYF; CDR3nt: TGTGCCAGCTCTAGCCAACAGGGAAGAGAGACCCAGTACTTC
j_gene: TRBJ1-2; v_gene: TRBV11-2; d_gene: TRBD1; abundance: .; CDR3aa: CASSLDLGQGADGYTF; CDR3nt: TGTGCCAGCAGCTTAGATCTTGGGCAGGGGGCAGATGGCTACACCTTC
j_gene: TRBJ2-1; v_gene: TRBV11-2; d_gene: .; abundance: .; CDR3aa: CASSPKGAGPQGYGEQFF; CDR3nt: TGTGCCAGCAGCCCAAAGGGGGCGGGGCCTCAGGGCTACGGTGAGCAGTTCTTC
j_gene: TRBJ1-1; v_gene: TRBV9; d_gene: TRBD1; abundance: .; CDR3aa: CASSAGTGTGTEAFF; CDR3nt: TGTGCCAGCAGCGCCGGGACAGGGACGGGCACTGAAGCTTTCTTT
j_gene: TRBJ1-2; v_gene: TRBV4-2; d_gene: .; abundance: .; CDR3aa: CASSQGSGETYGYTF; CDR3nt: TGTGCCAGCAGCCAAGGGTCAGGGGAGACCTATGGCTACACCTTC
j_gene: TRBJ1-4; v_gene: TRBV7-3; d_gene: .; abundance: .; CDR3aa: CASSLTKATNEKLFF; CDR3nt: TGTGCCAGCAGCTTAACTAAGGCAACTAATGAAAAACTGTTTTTT
j_gene: TRBJ2-7; v_gene: TRBV6-1; d_gene: .; abundance: .; CDR3aa: CASSEAGPGKQYF; CDR3nt: TGTGCCAGCAGTGAAGCGGGCCCAGGGAAGCAGTACTTC
j_gene: TRBJ2-1; v_gene: TRBV18; d_gene: .; abundance: .; CDR3aa: CASSPPLRDPTYNEQFF; CDR3nt: TGTGCCAGCTCACCACCGCTCCGGGACCCCACCTACAATGAGCAGTTCTTC
j_gene: TRBJ2-5; v_gene: TRBV11-3; d_gene: TRBD1; abundance: .; CDR3aa: CASSLGTGGDEETQYF; CDR3nt: TGTGCCAGCAGCTTAGGGACAGGGGGCGACGAAGAGACCCAGTACTTC
j_gene: TRBJ2-2; v_gene: TRBV12-3/TRBV12-4; d_gene: .; abundance: .; CDR3aa: CASSPLRAGELFF; CDR3nt: TGTGCCAGCAGTCCCCTCAGGGCCGGGGAGCTGTTTTTT
j_gene: TRBJ2-1; v_gene: TRBV19; d_gene: TRBD2; abundance: once; CDR3aa: CASSPGLAGGSDEQFF; CDR3nt: TGTGCCAGTAGTCCAGGACTAGCGGGAGGGAGTGATGAGCAGTTCTTC
j_gene: TRBJ2-1; v_gene: TRBV6-5; d_gene: TRBD2; abundance: .; CDR3aa: CASTRSGAGGNEQFF; CDR3nt: TGTGCCAGCACTAGGAGCGGAGCGGGGGGCAATGAGCAGTTCTTC
j_gene: TRBJ2-1; v_gene: TRBV7-3; d_gene: .; abundance: .; CDR3aa: CASKDSLHEQFF; CDR3nt: TGTGCCAGTAAGGATAGCCTCCATGAGCAGTTCTTC
j_gene: TRBJ2-3; v_gene: TRBV27; d_gene: TRBD2; abundance: .; CDR3aa: CASSFGGALTDTQYF; CDR3nt: TGTGCCAGCAGTTTCGGGGGGGCGTTGACAGATACGCAGTATTTT
j_gene: TRBJ1-1; v_gene: TRBV29-1; d_gene: .; abundance: .; CDR3aa: CSVGGVNTEAFF; CDR3nt: TGCAGCGTTGGGGGGGTGAACACTGAAGCTTTCTTT
j_gene: TRBJ2-1; v_gene: TRBV6-5; d_gene: .; abundance: .; CDR3aa: CASSYTGRHNEQFF; CDR3nt: TGTGCCAGCAGTTATACTGGGAGGCACAATGAGCAGTTCTTC
j_gene: TRBJ1-1; v_gene: TRBV30; d_gene: .; abundance: .; CDR3aa: CAWSAFGEGTEAFF; CDR3nt: TGTGCCTGGAGTGCCTTCGGGGAGGGCACTGAAGCTTTCTTT
j_gene: TRBJ1-1; v_gene: TRBV7-2; d_gene: .; abundance: .; CDR3aa: CASSLQARTTEAFF; CDR3nt: TGTGCCAGCAGCTTACAGGCCCGAACGACTGAAGCTTTCTTT
j_gene: TRBJ2-2; v_gene: TRBV18; d_gene: TRBD2; abundance: .; CDR3aa: CASSPPTSGSAGELFF; CDR3nt: TGTGCCAGCTCACCCCCGACTAGCGGGAGCGCCGGGGAGCTGTTTTTT
j_gene: TRBJ2-2; v_gene: TRBV10-3; d_gene: TRBD2; abundance: .; CDR3aa: CAIAGSGTSVDTGELFF; CDR3nt: TGTGCCATCGCCGGGTCCGGGACTAGCGTCGACACCGGGGAGCTGTTTTTT
j_gene: TRBJ2-5; v_gene: TRBV16; d_gene: TRBD1; abundance: .; CDR3aa: CASSQTGTGKETQYF; CDR3nt: TGTGCCAGCAGCCAAACCGGGACAGGGAAAGAGACCCAGTACTTC